The rows below give T cell receptor beta chains drawn from one sample of a study of blood T cells in healthy people across ages. Each CDR3 protein is one row after TCRdb ran MiXCR on the 5' RACE reads. Here the sample spans around 990,000 distinct CDR3 sequences, approximately 38% being singletons. Source material: blood. Receptors were obtained from a man in his late teens or twenties in good health. Both conserved end residues are part of each CDR3. Fields, in order: clone size, D gene, J gene, V gene, CDR3 DNA, CDR3 protein. The D gene is left open where the match is weak. Clone sizes are given selectively: once, few, many, or a class where the clone is expanded.

clone size: few; D gene: -; J gene: TRBJ2-5; V gene: TRBV7-9; CDR3 DNA: TGTGCCAGCAGCCTGACACCGGGACTTAGAATCAGCAGACAAGAGACCCAGTACTTC; CDR3 protein: CASSLTPGLRISRQETQYF
clone size: few; D gene: -; J gene: TRBJ1-2; V gene: TRBV6-5; CDR3 DNA: TGTGCCAGCAGTTCCCCCGGGGGGGGAAACTATGGCTACACCTTC; CDR3 protein: CASSSPGGGNYGYTF
clone size: -; D gene: -; J gene: TRBJ1-5; V gene: TRBV4-2; CDR3 DNA: TGTGCCAGCAGCCATACTCAGACGGTTAGCAATCAGCCCCAGCATTTT; CDR3 protein: CASSHTQTVSNQPQHF
clone size: few; D gene: -; J gene: TRBJ2-3; V gene: TRBV24-1; CDR3 DNA: TGTGCCACCAGTGACCCCCCGGGACGGAGCACAGATACGCAGTATTTT; CDR3 protein: CATSDPPGRSTDTQYF
clone size: few; D gene: -; J gene: TRBJ1-4; V gene: TRBV21-1; CDR3 DNA: TGTGCCAGCTCCCGACCGGGACCGCATGAAAAACTGTTTTTT; CDR3 protein: CASSRPGPHEKLFF
clone size: few; D gene: -; J gene: TRBJ1-2; V gene: TRBV25-1; CDR3 DNA: TGTGCCAGCAGTGAGGCACGTACGGGGAATGGCTACACCTTC; CDR3 protein: CASSEARTGNGYTF
clone size: -; D gene: -; J gene: TRBJ1-1; V gene: TRBV6-2/TRBV6-3; CDR3 DNA: TGTGCCAGCATAGACGATAGAAACCCCACTGAAGCTTTCTTT; CDR3 protein: CASIDDRNPTEAFF
clone size: -; D gene: -; J gene: TRBJ1-5; V gene: TRBV12-3/TRBV12-4; CDR3 DNA: TGTGCCAGCAGGGGTAAGGGGAATCAGCCCCAGCATTTT; CDR3 protein: CASRGKGNQPQHF
clone size: -; D gene: -; J gene: TRBJ1-6; V gene: TRBV4-3; CDR3 DNA: TGCGCCAGCAGCCCGGGGTTCTTGGATTCACCCCTCCACTTT; CDR3 protein: CASSPGFLDSPLHF
clone size: -; D gene: TRBD1; J gene: TRBJ2-5; V gene: TRBV25-1; CDR3 DNA: TGTGCCAGCAGTGCGACAGGGTACGATCAGTACTTC; CDR3 protein: CASSATGYDQYF
clone size: few; D gene: -; J gene: TRBJ1-2; V gene: TRBV4-2; CDR3 DNA: TGTGCCAGCAGCCAAGATCTTAGGGGGGCAGAATATGGCTACACCTTC; CDR3 protein: CASSQDLRGAEYGYTF
clone size: few; D gene: -; J gene: TRBJ1-2; V gene: TRBV7-9; CDR3 DNA: TGTGCCAGCAGCTTAACCCAGGGTGATGATGGCTACACCTTC; CDR3 protein: CASSLTQGDDGYTF
clone size: -; D gene: -; J gene: TRBJ2-1; V gene: TRBV6-6; CDR3 DNA: TGTGCCAGCAGTCAATGGACCGACAATGAGCAGTTCTTC; CDR3 protein: CASSQWTDNEQFF
clone size: -; D gene: TRBD1; J gene: TRBJ1-1; V gene: TRBV5-1; CDR3 DNA: TGCGCCAGCAGGCGGACAGGGGGATTCAACACTGAAGCTTTCTTT; CDR3 protein: CASRRTGGFNTEAFF
clone size: -; D gene: TRBD1; J gene: TRBJ1-2; V gene: TRBV18; CDR3 DNA: TGTGCCAGCTCACCGGGGACAGTGGATGACTATGGCTACACCTTC; CDR3 protein: CASSPGTVDDYGYTF
clone size: few; D gene: TRBD1; J gene: TRBJ2-1; V gene: TRBV18; CDR3 DNA: TGTGCCAGCTCACCGGGACAGGGACTATACAATGAGCAGTTCTTC; CDR3 protein: CASSPGQGLYNEQFF
clone size: few; D gene: -; J gene: TRBJ2-7; V gene: TRBV7-2; CDR3 DNA: TGTGCCAGCAGCTTAGCGTACTCGCCTCCCGGCTCCTACGAGCAGTACTTC; CDR3 protein: CASSLAYSPPGSYEQYF
clone size: -; D gene: -; J gene: TRBJ1-1; V gene: TRBV3-1; CDR3 DNA: TGTGCCAGCAGCCATCATGGCTGGAACACTGAAGCTTTCTTT; CDR3 protein: CASSHHGWNTEAFF
clone size: -; D gene: TRBD2; J gene: TRBJ2-1; V gene: TRBV20-1; CDR3 DNA: TGCAGTGCCCCCGGGACTAGCGGAAAAAAGAGCTCCTACAATGAGCAGTTCTTC; CDR3 protein: CSAPGTSGKKSSYNEQFF
clone size: few; D gene: -; J gene: TRBJ2-1; V gene: TRBV10-3; CDR3 DNA: TGTGCCATCAGTGAGTACAAAGGGAATGAGCAGTTCTTC; CDR3 protein: CAISEYKGNEQFF
clone size: -; D gene: TRBD1; J gene: TRBJ1-2; V gene: TRBV6-6; CDR3 DNA: TGTGCCAGCAGCTTGACAGGGGCGCACGCCAACTATGGCTACACCTTC; CDR3 protein: CASSLTGAHANYGYTF
clone size: few; D gene: -; J gene: TRBJ2-3; V gene: TRBV5-6; CDR3 DNA: TGTGCCAGCAGCTTGATAAAAGATACGCAGTATTTT; CDR3 protein: CASSLIKDTQYF
clone size: -; D gene: -; J gene: TRBJ2-3; V gene: TRBV2; CDR3 DNA: TGTGCCAGCACTTCGGACACTAGCACAGATACGCAGTATTTT; CDR3 protein: CASTSDTSTDTQYF
clone size: -; D gene: TRBD1; J gene: TRBJ2-5; V gene: TRBV4-1; CDR3 DNA: TGCGCCAGCAGCCAGTGGACAGGGGAAGGAGAGACCCAGTACTTC; CDR3 protein: CASSQWTGEGETQYF
clone size: -; D gene: -; J gene: TRBJ1-2; V gene: TRBV14; CDR3 DNA: TGTGCCAGCAGCCAAGGGTGGCTGGGATACACCTTC; CDR3 protein: CASSQGWLGYTF
clone size: few; D gene: TRBD1; J gene: TRBJ2-1; V gene: TRBV28; CDR3 DNA: TGTGCCAGCAGGACAGGGGTGGTCAATGAGCAGTTCTTC; CDR3 protein: CASRTGVVNEQFF
clone size: -; D gene: -; J gene: TRBJ1-1; V gene: TRBV5-1; CDR3 DNA: TGCGCCAGCAGCGTGGGGGCAGGTACTTTGGACACTGAAGCTTTCTTT; CDR3 protein: CASSVGAGTLDTEAFF
clone size: -; D gene: TRBD1; J gene: TRBJ2-1; V gene: TRBV6-5; CDR3 DNA: TGTGCCAGCAGTCCAACAGGGGGTGAGACCTACAATGAGCAGTTCTTC; CDR3 protein: CASSPTGGETYNEQFF
clone size: -; D gene: -; J gene: TRBJ1-1; V gene: TRBV12-3/TRBV12-4; CDR3 DNA: TGTGCCAGCAGTACGACCCGGGGGGGCAGGAACACTGAAGCTTTCTTT; CDR3 protein: CASSTTRGGRNTEAFF
clone size: once; D gene: TRBD1; J gene: TRBJ2-2; V gene: TRBV6-2/TRBV6-3; CDR3 DNA: TGTGCCAGCAGCAAAATGGGACAGGGGGCGGAAAACGGGGAGCTGTTTTTT; CDR3 protein: CASSKMGQGAENGELFF
clone size: -; D gene: -; J gene: TRBJ2-7; V gene: TRBV7-2; CDR3 DNA: TGTGCCAGCAGCTTAGTCGGCAGTACGGGACACTCCAATGAGCAGTACTTC; CDR3 protein: CASSLVGSTGHSNEQYF
clone size: few; D gene: -; J gene: TRBJ1-5; V gene: TRBV6-5; CDR3 DNA: TGTGCCGCCGCCGGCCCCAATCAGCCCCAGCATTTT; CDR3 protein: CAAAGPNQPQHF
clone size: -; D gene: -; J gene: TRBJ2-3; V gene: TRBV3-1; CDR3 DNA: TGTGCCAGCAGCCAAGGATATGTTGGCACAGATACGCAGTATTTT; CDR3 protein: CASSQGYVGTDTQYF
clone size: -; D gene: -; J gene: TRBJ2-1; V gene: TRBV7-9; CDR3 DNA: TGTGCCAGCAGCTTAGCAACAGCCTACGAGCAGTTCTTC; CDR3 protein: CASSLATAYEQFF
clone size: -; D gene: -; J gene: TRBJ2-3; V gene: TRBV5-5; CDR3 DNA: TGTGCCAGCGCCCCGTCCAGGATCACAGATACGCAGTATTTT; CDR3 protein: CASAPSRITDTQYF
clone size: -; D gene: TRBD2; J gene: TRBJ2-1; V gene: TRBV14; CDR3 DNA: TGTGCCAGCAGGAGCGTAGCGGGAGACAATGAGCAGTTCTTC; CDR3 protein: CASRSVAGDNEQFF
clone size: -; D gene: TRBD1; J gene: TRBJ1-1; V gene: TRBV15; CDR3 DNA: TGTGCCACCAGTTTCGGACAGGGTGAAGCTTTCTTT; CDR3 protein: CATSFGQGEAFF
clone size: -; D gene: TRBD1; J gene: TRBJ2-2; V gene: TRBV24-1; CDR3 DNA: TGTGCCACCAGTGTCCAGGGGGCGAACACCGGGGAGCTGTTTTTT; CDR3 protein: CATSVQGANTGELFF
clone size: few; D gene: TRBD1; J gene: TRBJ2-7; V gene: TRBV3-1; CDR3 DNA: TGTGCCAGCAGCCAAGCCAGGGGGCTGCCCTACGAGCAGTACTTC; CDR3 protein: CASSQARGLPYEQYF
clone size: -; D gene: TRBD2; J gene: TRBJ2-1; V gene: TRBV9; CDR3 DNA: TGTGCCAGCAGCGTAGCGGGGGGTCTCCTCAATGAGCAGTTCTTC; CDR3 protein: CASSVAGGLLNEQFF
clone size: few; D gene: TRBD1; J gene: TRBJ1-1; V gene: TRBV6-6; CDR3 DNA: TGTGCCAGCGGGGACAGGGCTAACACTGAAGCTTTCTTT; CDR3 protein: CASGDRANTEAFF
clone size: -; D gene: TRBD2; J gene: TRBJ2-7; V gene: TRBV20-1; CDR3 DNA: TGCAGTGCTAGAGACGGGGGGGTCTCGTACAATGAGCAGTACTTC; CDR3 protein: CSARDGGVSYNEQYF
clone size: few; D gene: TRBD1; J gene: TRBJ2-5; V gene: TRBV7-3; CDR3 DNA: TGTGCCAGCAGCACGTCGGTGGACAGGTCACAAGAGACCCAGTACTTC; CDR3 protein: CASSTSVDRSQETQYF
clone size: few; D gene: -; J gene: TRBJ1-1; V gene: TRBV29-1; CDR3 DNA: TGCAGCGTTGAAGATGAGGCGAACACTGAAGCTTTCTTT; CDR3 protein: CSVEDEANTEAFF
clone size: few; D gene: -; J gene: TRBJ2-3; V gene: TRBV27; CDR3 DNA: TGTGCCAGCAGCCCCTACTCGGGGCCAGATACGCAGTATTTT; CDR3 protein: CASSPYSGPDTQYF
clone size: few; D gene: TRBD2; J gene: TRBJ2-1; V gene: TRBV12-3/TRBV12-4; CDR3 DNA: TGTGCCAGCCTCCCGGGTAGCGGGGACAATGAGCAGTTCTTC; CDR3 protein: CASLPGSGDNEQFF
clone size: -; D gene: TRBD1; J gene: TRBJ1-2; V gene: TRBV10-3; CDR3 DNA: TGTGCCATCAGCCCCAGGACAGGGTTTGGCTACACCTTC; CDR3 protein: CAISPRTGFGYTF
clone size: -; D gene: -; J gene: TRBJ1-2; V gene: TRBV14; CDR3 DNA: TGTGCCAGCAGCCGGAGCACGAGGGAACTCTATGGCTACACCTTC; CDR3 protein: CASSRSTRELYGYTF